These 3 T cell receptor beta chains originate from one sample sequenced in a study of blood T cells in healthy people across ages. Sample-barcoded 5' priming and a J-beta primer mix drove a second PCR of roughly 7 to 11 cycles. TCRdb reanalysed the 5' RACE reads using MiXCR and keeps one entry per CDR3 protein. The top ten clones hold about 4% of a sample with 1.5 million or so distinct CDR3 sequences, approximately 43% of them seen once. Sequencing used blood. Receptor source: a woman under 30 in good health.

As regards this clonotype: The germline gene is not matched at one end of the junction; a read error may be the cause. The genes are TRBV27 and TRBJ2-3, with 8 nucleotides matching TRBD2. The CDR3 sequence is 17 residues long. CDR1 is MNHEY, CDR2 SMNVEV, per germline (reference sequence). The CDR3 nucleotides read TGTGCCTGCAGTTTATCGGGGGGGCGGCGGTCTTCAGATACGCAGTATTTT. This encodes CACSLSGGRRSSDTQYF.

This chain uses TRBV14 with TRBJ2-3; no clear D gene. Germline CDR1 SGHDN, CDR2 FVKESK. Between the trimmed V and J ends, which lost 1 base and 4 bases, there was a span of 12 bases. The CDR3 loop spans 15 amino acids. CDR3 residues: CASSQVRGRADTQYF. The CDR3 DNA reads as TGTGCCAGCAGCCAAGTTAGAGGCCGGGCAGATACGCAGTATTTT. Full variable domain (missing parts from reference TRBV14 and TRBJ2-3): EAGVTQFPSHSVIEKGQTVTLRCDPISGHDNLYWYRRVMGKEIKFLLHFVKESKQDESGMPNNRFLAERTGGTYSTLKVQPAELEDSGVYFCASSQVRGRADTQYFGPGTRLTVL.

This clonotype was counted once. A much larger clone is a single base away; this may be a read error. V and J are TRBV20-1 and TRBJ2-1; D is undetermined. The DNA end lines up better with TRBJ2-7; the J call may be wrong. Germline loops: CDR1 DFQATT, CDR2 SNEGSKA (reference sequence). This CDR3 comprises 13 residues. CDR3 nucleotides: TGCAGTGCTAAGCGAACGCCCCACAATGAGCAGTACTTC. Its translation is CSAKRTPHNEQYF.